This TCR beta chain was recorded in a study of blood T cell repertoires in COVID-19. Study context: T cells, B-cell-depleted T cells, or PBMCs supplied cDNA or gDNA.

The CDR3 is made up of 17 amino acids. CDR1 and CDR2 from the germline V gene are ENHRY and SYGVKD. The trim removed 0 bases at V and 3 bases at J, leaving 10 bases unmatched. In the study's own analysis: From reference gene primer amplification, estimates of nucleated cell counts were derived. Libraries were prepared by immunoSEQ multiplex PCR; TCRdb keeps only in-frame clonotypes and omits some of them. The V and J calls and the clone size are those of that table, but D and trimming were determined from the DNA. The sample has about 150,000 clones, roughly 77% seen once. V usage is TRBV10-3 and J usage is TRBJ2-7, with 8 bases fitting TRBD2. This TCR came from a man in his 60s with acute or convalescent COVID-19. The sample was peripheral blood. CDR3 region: CAISESDRLARNYEQYF. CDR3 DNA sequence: TGTGCCATCAGTGAGTCAGATCGACTAGCGAGGAACTACGAGCAGTACTTC.